The TCR beta chain under discussion was sequenced for a study of T cell responses to AZD1222 COVID-19 vaccine. Study-level information: Pooled together were second doses at about 4 or about 12 weeks. Study-wide results and caveats: Across spike, vaccine-associated CD4 TCRs were found, dominant at 160-218 and 743-854. Once two AZD1222 doses were given, Spike-specific TCR breadth and depth went up. Donors skewed white British and female; clonal diversity was possibly underestimated.

This clone was seen a handful of times. Antigen: not known. The protocol was immunoSEQ multiplex PCR, while the TCRdb copy is restricted to in-frame clones and leaves out a portion. The table includes 100,000 or so clones, roughly nine tenths detected once. The CDR3 loop spans 14 amino acids. The trim removed 5 bases at V and 6 bases at J, leaving 6 bases unmatched. Germline V lookup: CDR1 LGHDT, CDR2 YNNKEL (reference sequence). The input for sequencing was peripheral blood, taken on day 0 of AZD1222 vaccination. The sequence came from an adult in good health. The J gene is TRBJ2-7, the V gene TRBV3-1 (or the pseudogene TRBV3-2); 11 bases are shared with TRBD2. CDR3 region: CASSSGTSGGEQYF. The CDR3 nucleotides read TGTGCCAGCAGCTCCGGGACTAGCGGTGGCGAGCAGTACTTC.